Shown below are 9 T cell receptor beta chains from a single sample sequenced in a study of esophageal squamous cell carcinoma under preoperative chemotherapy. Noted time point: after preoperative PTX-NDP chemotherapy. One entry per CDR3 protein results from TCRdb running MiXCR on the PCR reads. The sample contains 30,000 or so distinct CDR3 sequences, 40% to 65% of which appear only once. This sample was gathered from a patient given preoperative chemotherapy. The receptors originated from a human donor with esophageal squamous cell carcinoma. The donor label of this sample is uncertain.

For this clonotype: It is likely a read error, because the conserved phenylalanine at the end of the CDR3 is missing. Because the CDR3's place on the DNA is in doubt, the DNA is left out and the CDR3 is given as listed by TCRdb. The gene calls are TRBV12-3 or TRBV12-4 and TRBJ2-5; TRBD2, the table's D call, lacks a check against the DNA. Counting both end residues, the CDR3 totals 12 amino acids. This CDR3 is CASSSIGSPTSP.

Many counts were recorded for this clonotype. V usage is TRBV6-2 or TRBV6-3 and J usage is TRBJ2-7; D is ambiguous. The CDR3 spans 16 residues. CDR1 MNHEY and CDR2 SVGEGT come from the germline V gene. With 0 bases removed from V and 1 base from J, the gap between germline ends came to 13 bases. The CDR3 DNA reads TGTGCCAGCAGTTACTCGAGTCCGGACGTATCCTACGAGCAGTACTTC. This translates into CASSYSSPDVSYEQYF.

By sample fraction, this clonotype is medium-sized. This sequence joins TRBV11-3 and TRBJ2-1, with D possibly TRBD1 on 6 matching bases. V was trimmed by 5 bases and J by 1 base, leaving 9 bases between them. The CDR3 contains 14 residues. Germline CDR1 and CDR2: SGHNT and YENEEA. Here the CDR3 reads CASSPGQSYNEQFF. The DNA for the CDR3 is TGTGCCAGCAGCCCAGGACAGTCCTACAATGAGCAGTTCTTC. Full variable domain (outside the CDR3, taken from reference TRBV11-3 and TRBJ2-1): EAGVVQSPRYKIIEKKQPVAFWCNPISGHNTLYWYLQNLGQGPELLIRYENEEAVDDSQLPKDRFSAERLKGVDSTLKIQPAELGDSAVYLCASSPGQSYNEQFFGPGTRLTVL.

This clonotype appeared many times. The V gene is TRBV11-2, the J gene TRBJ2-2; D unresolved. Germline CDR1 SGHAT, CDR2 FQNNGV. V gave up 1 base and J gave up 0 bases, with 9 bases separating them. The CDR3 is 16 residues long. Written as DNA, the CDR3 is TGTGCCAGCAGCTTAGTCAGTCTCACGAACACCGGGGAGCTGTTTTTT. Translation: CASSLVSLTNTGELFF. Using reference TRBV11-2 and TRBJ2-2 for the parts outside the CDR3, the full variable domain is EAGVAQSPRYKIIEKRQSVAFWCNPISGHATLYWYQQILGQGPKLLIQFQNNGVVDDSQLPKDRFSAERLKGVDSTLKIQPAKLEDSAVYLCASSLVSLTNTGELFFGEGSRLTVL.

In nucleotides, the CDR3 is TGCAGTGCTATCGCGGCCAAAAACATTCAGTACTTC. Translating gives CSAIAAKNIQYF. V usage is TRBV20-1 and J usage is TRBJ2-4; D gene ambiguous. Trimming cost V 4 bases and J 1 base, with 5 bases left between them. The CDR3 covers 12 residues. Looked up from germline, CDR1 is DFQATT and CDR2 is SNEGSKA (reference sequence).

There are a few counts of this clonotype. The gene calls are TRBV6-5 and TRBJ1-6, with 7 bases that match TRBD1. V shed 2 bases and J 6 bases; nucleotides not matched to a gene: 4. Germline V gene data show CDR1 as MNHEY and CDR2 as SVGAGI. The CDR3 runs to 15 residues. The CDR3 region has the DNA TGTGCCAGCAGTTACGAGGGACAGCCTAATTCACCCCTCCACTTT. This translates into CASSYEGQPNSPLHF.

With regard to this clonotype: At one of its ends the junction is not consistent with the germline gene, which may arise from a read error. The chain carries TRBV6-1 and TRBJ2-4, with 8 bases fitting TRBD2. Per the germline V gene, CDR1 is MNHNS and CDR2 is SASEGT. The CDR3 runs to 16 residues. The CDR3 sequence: CASRVSGGCTTDMQYF. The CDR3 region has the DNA TGTGCCAGCCGCGTATCGGGGGGGTGTACCACAGACATGCAGTATTTC.

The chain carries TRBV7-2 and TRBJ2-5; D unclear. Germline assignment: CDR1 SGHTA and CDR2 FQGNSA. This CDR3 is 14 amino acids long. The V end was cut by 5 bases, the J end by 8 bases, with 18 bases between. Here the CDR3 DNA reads TGTGCCAGCAGCCAATTGCGTAGGCAAGGCACCCAGTACTTC. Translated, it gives CASSQLRRQGTQYF. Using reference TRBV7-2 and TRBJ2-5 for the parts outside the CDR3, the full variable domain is GAGVSQSPSNKVTEKGKDVELRCDPISGHTALYWYRQSLGQGLEFLIYFQGNSAPDKSGLPSDRFSAERTGGSVSTLTIQRTQQEDSAVYLCASSQLRRQGTQYFGPGTRLLVL.

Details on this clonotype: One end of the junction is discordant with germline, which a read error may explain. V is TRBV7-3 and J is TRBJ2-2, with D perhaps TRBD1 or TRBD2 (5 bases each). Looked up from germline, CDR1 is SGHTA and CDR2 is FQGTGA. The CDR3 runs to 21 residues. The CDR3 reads CASSPLFALKQEAVSTEEQFF. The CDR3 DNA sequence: TGTGCCAGCAGCCCCCTATTTGCCCTTAAACAGGAGGCGGTGAGCACAGAGGAGCAGTTTTTT.